This T cell receptor (beta chain) was retrieved from a study of human T cells and chemical hapten exposure. At the level of the study: Investigators sensitized around 2 cm by around 2 cm of upper inner arm skin with 2% DPC.

The CDR3 is 16 residues long. V shed 5 bases, J shed 8 bases, and the junction held 12 bases outside the gene matches. In germline, CDR1 is MNHEY, CDR2 SMNVEV (reference sequence). Time point in this sample: patch test 3, about 24 weeks after DPC sensitization. Sample treatment: therapeutic diphenylcyclopropenone sensitization with weekly scalp DPC. From the RACE reads, TCRdb called clonotypes with MiXCR, one entry per CDR3 protein. The repertoire consists of some 180,000 distinct CDR3 sequences, with around a quarter occurring once and the leading ten covering over 2%. Sequenced material: whole blood, taken in connection with sensitization to the hapten diphenylcyclopropenone (DPC). This receptor was taken from a woman aged 40 to 50 with alopecia areata. Some clones in this sample may be carry-over from other donors' samples. The chain joins TRBV27 to TRBJ1-6; 7 bases are a match to TRBD1. CDR3: CASSGARGSPDSPLHF. The DNA for the CDR3 is TGTGCCAGCAGTGGGGCCAGGGGGTCTCCCGATTCACCCCTCCACTTT.